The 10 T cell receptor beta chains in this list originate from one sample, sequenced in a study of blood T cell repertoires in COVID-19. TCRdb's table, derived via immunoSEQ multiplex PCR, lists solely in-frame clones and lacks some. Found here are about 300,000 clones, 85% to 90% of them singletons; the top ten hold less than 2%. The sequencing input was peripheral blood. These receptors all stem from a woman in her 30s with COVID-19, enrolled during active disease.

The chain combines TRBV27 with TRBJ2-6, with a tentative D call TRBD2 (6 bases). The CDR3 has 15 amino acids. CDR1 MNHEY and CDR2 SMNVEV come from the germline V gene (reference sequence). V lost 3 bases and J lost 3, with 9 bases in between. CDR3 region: CASSFAGFGANVLTF. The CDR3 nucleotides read TGTGCCAGCAGTTTCGCGGGGTTTGGGGCCAACGTCCTGACTTTC.

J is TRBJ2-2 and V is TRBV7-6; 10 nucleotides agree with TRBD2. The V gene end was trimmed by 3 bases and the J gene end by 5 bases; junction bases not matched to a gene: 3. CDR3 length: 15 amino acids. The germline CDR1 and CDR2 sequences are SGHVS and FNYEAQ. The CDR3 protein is CASSFSGGLTGELFF. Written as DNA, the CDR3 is TGTGCCAGCAGCTTTAGCGGGGGGTTAACCGGGGAGCTGTTTTTT.

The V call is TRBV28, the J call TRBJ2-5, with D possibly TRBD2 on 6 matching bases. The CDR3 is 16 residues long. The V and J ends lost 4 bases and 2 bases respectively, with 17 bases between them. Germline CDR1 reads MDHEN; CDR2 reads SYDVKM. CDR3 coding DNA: TGTGCCAGCAGTTCTAGCGCACCTGTGGGACAAGAGACCCAGTACTTC. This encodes CASSSSAPVGQETQYF.

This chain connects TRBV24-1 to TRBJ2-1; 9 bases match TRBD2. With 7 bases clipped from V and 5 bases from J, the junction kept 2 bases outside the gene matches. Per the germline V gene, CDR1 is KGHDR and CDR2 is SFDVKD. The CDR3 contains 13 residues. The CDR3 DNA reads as TGTGCCACCAGCCTAGCGGGAAACAATGAGCAGTTCTTC. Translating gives CATSLAGNNEQFF.

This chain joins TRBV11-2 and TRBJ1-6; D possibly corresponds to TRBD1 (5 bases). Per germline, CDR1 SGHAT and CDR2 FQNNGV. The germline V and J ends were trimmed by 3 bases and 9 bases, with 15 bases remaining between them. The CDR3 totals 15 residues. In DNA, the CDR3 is TGTGCCAGCAGCTTGGCAGGGAGGCAAGTTTCACCCCTCCACTTT. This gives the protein CASSLAGRQVSPLHF.

DNA of the CDR3: TGTGCCAGCAGCTTATACAGGGCGGACTGGGAGACCCAGTACTTC. Translating gives CASSLYRADWETQYF. The chain combines TRBV11-2 with TRBJ2-5; possible D gene TRBD1, 6 bases. The V end lost 2 bases, the J end lost 5 bases, and 15 bases lay between the germline ends. The CDR3 is made up of 15 amino acids. The germline gives CDR1 SGHAT, CDR2 FQNNGV.

The CDR3 bases are TGTGCCGCCAGCGATAGCGGGGGGGTAGATACGCAGTATTTT. It translates to CAASDSGGVDTQYF. The chain couples TRBV5-6 to TRBJ2-3; 11 positions match TRBD2. The germline V gene has CDR1 SGHDT and CDR2 YYEEEE. CDR3 size: 14 residues. V shed 10 bases and J 5 bases; nucleotides not matched to a gene: 9.

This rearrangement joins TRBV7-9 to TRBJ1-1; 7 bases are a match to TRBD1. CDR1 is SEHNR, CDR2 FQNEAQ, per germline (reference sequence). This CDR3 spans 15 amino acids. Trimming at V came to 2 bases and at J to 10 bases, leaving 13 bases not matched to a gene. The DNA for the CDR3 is TGTGCCAGCAGCTTACGCGACAGGGCCCAAGGAGGAGCTTTCTTT. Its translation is CASSLRDRAQGGAFF.

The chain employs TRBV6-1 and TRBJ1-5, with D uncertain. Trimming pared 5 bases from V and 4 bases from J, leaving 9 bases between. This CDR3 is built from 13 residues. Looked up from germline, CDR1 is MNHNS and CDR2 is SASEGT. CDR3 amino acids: CASSLSRNQPQHF. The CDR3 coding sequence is TGTGCCAGCAGTCTATCGCGTAATCAGCCCCAGCATTTT.

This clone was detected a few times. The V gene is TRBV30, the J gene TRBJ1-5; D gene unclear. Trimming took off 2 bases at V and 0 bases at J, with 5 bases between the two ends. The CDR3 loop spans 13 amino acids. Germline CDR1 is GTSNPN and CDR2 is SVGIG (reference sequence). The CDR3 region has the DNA TGTGCCTGGAGTCAGGATAGCAATCAGCCCCAGCATTTT. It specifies CAWSQDSNQPQHF.